This entry concerns a single T cell receptor (beta chain). No antigen is known for it. This specimen belongs to a study of cytomegalovirus exposure and HLA in healthy donors. Findings of the study overall: Later, TCR association rates were found to vary by HLA locus, highest for DRB1 and lowest for HLA-C.

CDR3 length: 12 residues. The germline V gene encodes CDR1 MNHEY and CDR2 SVGAGI. V lost 6 bases and J lost 6, with 11 bases in between. Researchers ran the PCR with 60 Vbeta and 13 Jbeta primers. This table comes from immunoSEQ multiplex PCR, and its TCRdb copy is limited to in-frame clones, with some not included. The data show 120,000 to 150,000 clones, roughly 80% seen once. The sequenced sample consisted of PBMCs. The V gene is TRBV6-5, the J gene TRBJ1-2, with no clear D. This TCR derives from a woman aged 40-49 years in good health and CMV-seronegative. The CDR3 sequence is CASSAPADGYTF. The CDR3 DNA follows: TGTGCCAGCAGCGCCCCGGCGGATGGCTACACCTTC.